The entry that follows covers one T cell receptor beta chain sequence. Antigen unknown. Treatment: 19 received Ad26.COV2.S at low or high dose, single or two shots; several received placebo; per-sample allocation not given. Following the first vaccine or placebo injection, samples were taken on day 63. Spike of the Wuhan-strain SARS-CoV-2 was expressed by an Ad26 vector, which formed the vaccine. The V end was cut by 6 bases, the J end by 0 bases, with 14 bases between. Germline assignment: CDR1 MNHEY and CDR2 SMNVEV (reference sequence). The CDR3 runs to 15 residues. This entry is derived from a study of Ad26.COV2.S vaccination and SARS-CoV-2 variants. Study in general: Dosing was one shot or two shots 56 days apart.

This table comes from immunoSEQ multiplex PCR, and its TCRdb copy is limited to in-frame clones, with some not included. Of 350,000 to 600,000 clones in the sample, about 88% are singletons; the top ten hold around 1.6%. Whole-study results and caveats: Assessments of TCR breadth and depth may have underestimated the total T cell responses. Marked by substantial breadth, spike-specific CD8+ and CD4+ T cell responses were reportedly seen after vaccination.

The TCR was taken from a person aged 18-65 years who received the Ad26.COV2.S COVID-19 vaccine or a placebo. The chain recombines TRBV27 with TRBJ1-1; D unresolved. The source was peripheral blood, collected in a trial of Ad26.COV2.S vaccine versus placebo. The CDR3 loop is CASRLFGLMNTEAFF. The CDR3 DNA reads as TGTGCCAGCAGACTCTTCGGGCTTATGAACACTGAAGCTTTCTTT.